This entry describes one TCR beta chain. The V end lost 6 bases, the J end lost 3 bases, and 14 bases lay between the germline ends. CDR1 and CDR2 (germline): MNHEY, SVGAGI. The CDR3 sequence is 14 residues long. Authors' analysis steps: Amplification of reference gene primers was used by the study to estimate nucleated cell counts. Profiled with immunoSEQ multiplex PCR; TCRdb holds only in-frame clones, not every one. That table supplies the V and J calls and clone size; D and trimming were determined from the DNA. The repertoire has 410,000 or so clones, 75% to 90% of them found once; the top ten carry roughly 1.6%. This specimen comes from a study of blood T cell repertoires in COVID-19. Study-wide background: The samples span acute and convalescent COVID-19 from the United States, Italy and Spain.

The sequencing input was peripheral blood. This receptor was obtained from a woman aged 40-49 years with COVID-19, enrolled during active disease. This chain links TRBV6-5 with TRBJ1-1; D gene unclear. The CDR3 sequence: CASSQRPLHTEAFF. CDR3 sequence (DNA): TGTGCCAGCAGCCAGCGGCCCCTGCACACTGAAGCTTTCTTT.